Shown below are 11 T cell receptor beta chains from a single sample sequenced in a study of cytomegalovirus exposure and HLA in healthy donors. The PCR made use of 60 Vbeta and 13 Jbeta primers. Clones were read by immunoSEQ multiplex PCR, and TCRdb kept only the in-frame ones, dropping some. The sample includes 150,000 to 200,000 clones, 80% to 90% of them seen just once. Sequenced sample: PBMCs. The source of these receptors is a man aged 18 to 29 in good health and CMV-seropositive.

V gene TRBV10-3 combines with J gene TRBJ1-1; tentatively, D is TRBD1 (6 bases). The CDR3 has 14 amino acids. The V gene's germline CDR1 is ENHRY and CDR2 SYGVKD. The ends were cut back, 3 bases at V and 0 bases at J, with 8 bases in the middle. The CDR3: CAISDSGVNTEAFF. The CDR3 bases are TGTGCCATCAGTGATTCAGGGGTGAACACTGAAGCTTTCTTT.

In this sample, this clone turned up a few times. The chain is built from TRBV7-2 and TRBJ2-1; weak D call: TRBD1 (5 bases). The germline V gene encodes CDR1 SGHTA and CDR2 FQGNSA. V lost 3 bases and J 2 bases, leaving 11 bases between the germline ends. There are 15 residues in the CDR3. The chain's CDR3 is CASSLDQGPYNEQFF. CDR3 in DNA: TGTGCCAGCAGCTTGGATCAGGGCCCCTACAATGAGCAGTTCTTC. The full variable domain, rest sourced from reference TRBV7-2 and TRBJ2-1, is GAGVSQSPSNKVTEKGKDVELRCDPISGHTALYWYRQSLGQGLEFLIYFQGNSAPDKSGLPSDRFSAERTGGSVSTLTIQRTQQEDSAVYLCASSLDQGPYNEQFFGPGTRLTVL.

DNA for the CDR3: TGTGCCAGCAGTCTATCCCTCGAGCAGTACTTC. Translation: CASSLSLEQYF. The chain carries TRBV6-6 and TRBJ2-7, with no clear D. From germline, CDR1 is MNHNY and CDR2 SVGAGI (reference sequence). The length of the CDR3 is 11 residues. V was trimmed by 5 bases and J by 6 bases, leaving 8 bases between them.

The chain links TRBV4-3 to TRBJ2-7, with 13 positions matching TRBD2. The CDR3 is 15 amino acids. Germline CDR1 LGHNA, CDR2 YSLEER. Trimming at V came to 1 base and at J to 3 bases, leaving 0 bases not matched to a gene. The CDR3 spells CASSQGLAGGYEQYF. DNA for the CDR3: TGCGCCAGCAGCCAAGGACTAGCGGGGGGCTACGAGCAGTACTTC.

This clone appeared once. The chain recombines TRBV7-8 with TRBJ2-7; the D is unclear. The CDR3 is made up of 14 amino acids. CDR1 is SGHVS and CDR2 is FQNEAQ in the germline V gene. V was pared by 1 base and J by 2 bases, with 9 bases between. This CDR3 reads CASSLVTETYEQYF. CDR3 sequence (DNA): TGTGCCAGCAGCTTAGTGACGGAGACCTACGAGCAGTACTTC.

The chain combines TRBV19 with TRBJ1-4, with a weak D call TRBD1 (5 bases). The CDR3 is 15 amino acids. Per the germline V gene, CDR1 is LNHDA and CDR2 is SQIVND (reference sequence). Trimming left V 3 bases short and J 7 bases short, with 15 bases between. CDR3 nucleotide sequence: TGTGCCAGTAGTATCGGCAGGGAAAGACGTGAAAAACTGTTTTTT. This codes for CASSIGRERREKLFF. The whole variable domain, remainder taken from reference TRBV19 and TRBJ1-4, is DGGITQSPKYLFRKEGQNVTLSCEQNLNHDAMYWYRQDPGQGLRLIYYSQIVNDFQKGDIAEGYSVSREKKESFPLTVTSAQKNPTAFYLCASSIGRERREKLFFGSGTQLSVL.

The chain links TRBV5-1 to TRBJ1-6; 7 bases agree with TRBD1. The CDR3 covers 17 residues. The germline gives CDR1 SGHRS, CDR2 YFSETQ. The V segment lost 2 bases and the J segment 9 bases; nucleotides outside the gene matches: 14. In DNA form, the CDR3 reads TGCGCCAGCAGCTTTTTGGGCCGGGACAGAGACCGTTCACCCCTCCACTTT. Protein sequence: CASSFLGRDRDRSPLHF.

This clone turned up a few times. The rearrangement uses TRBV4-3 and TRBJ2-3, with D possibly matching TRBD1 (6 bases). This CDR3 is 15 amino acids long. Germline V gives CDR1 LGHNA, CDR2 YSLEER. V was pared by 2 bases and J by 1 base, with 10 bases between. CDR3 region: CASSQTWTGTDTQYF. In DNA, the CDR3 is TGCGCCAGCAGCCAAACTTGGACAGGCACAGATACGCAGTATTTT.

The genes are TRBV6-5 and TRBJ1-1; D is possibly TRBD1 (5 bases). Germline V gene lookup returns CDR1 MNHEY and CDR2 SVGAGI. V was shortened by 9 bases and J by 4 bases, with 12 bases between the two germline ends. This CDR3 is 12 amino acids long. In DNA, the CDR3 is TGTGCCAGTGAGGATAGGGGCACTGAAGCTTTCTTT. As protein: CASEDRGTEAFF.

The chain has TRBV18 and TRBJ1-1; the D is unclear. Trimming pared 3 bases from V and 0 bases from J, leaving 11 bases between. CDR1 and CDR2 (germline): KGHSH, LQKENI. CDR3 length: 15 amino acids. In nucleotides, the CDR3 is TGTGCCAGCTCACCCGTAGGCGGGATGAACACTGAAGCTTTCTTT. Its protein product is CASSPVGGMNTEAFF.

This clone came up once. This chain uses TRBV6-6 with TRBJ2-5, with D possibly TRBD2 on 5 matching bases. The CDR3 has 15 residues. In germline, CDR1 is MNHNY, CDR2 SVGAGI (reference sequence). Between the trimmed V and J ends, which lost 7 bases and 5 bases, there was a span of 20 bases. The CDR3 DNA sequence: TGTGCCAGCACCATGGAGGATCGCCGAGGGGAGACCCAGTACTTC. This translates into CASTMEDRRGETQYF.